This T cell receptor (beta chain) stems from a study of blood T cell repertoires in COVID-19. At the level of the study: Nucleic acid was either cDNA or gDNA, and it came from T cells, B-cell-depleted T cells, or PBMCs.

Authors' methods: Reference gene primers were amplified, and this amplification served to estimate nucleated cell counts. Only in-frame clones appear in the TCRdb table, and some are missing; sequencing was by immunoSEQ multiplex PCR. The V and J calls and clone size are taken from that table; D and trimming were inferred from the DNA. The data hold 200,000 to 300,000 clones, with approximately 91% observed a single time. Trimming at V came to 2 bases and at J to 4 bases, leaving 2 bases not matched to a gene. From germline, CDR1 is SGHTS and CDR2 YDEGEE. This CDR3 spans 15 amino acids. Sample: peripheral blood. This TCR was sampled from a human donor in a cohort sampled during active COVID-19. The chain combines TRBV5-8 with TRBJ2-1; 11 bases are shared with TRBD2. CDR3 sequence: CASSLGTSGYNEQFF. The CDR3 bases are TGTGCCAGCAGCTTAGGGACTAGCGGTTACAATGAGCAGTTCTTC.